The 14 T cell receptor beta chains listed next were all sequenced from one sample in a study of CD8 T cells in Susac syndrome. It was with random hexamers that roughly 0.5 to 1 ug RNA was reverse transcribed. TCRdb itself ran the immunoSEQ multiplex PCR reads through MiXCR, one entry per CDR3 protein. The sample contains some 180,000 distinct CDR3 sequences, approximately 95% of which appear only once. What was sequenced was CD4+ T cells from PBMCs. These receptors were obtained from a human donor in good health.

Only a few counts were recorded for this clonotype. The CDR3 sequence is CSARGRNTEAFF. For the CDR3, the DNA is TGCAGTGCTAGGGGGCGGAACACTGAAGCTTTCTTT. The chain is built from TRBV20-1 and TRBJ1-1; D may be TRBD1 (5 bases). The CDR3 covers 12 residues. Germline loops: CDR1 DFQATT, CDR2 SNEGSKA (reference sequence). Trimming left V 3 bases short and J 1 base short, with 6 bases between.

The CDR3 DNA is TGCAGCGTCGCCCGGGTTGGGGGCACAGATACGCAGTATTTT. Translation gives CSVARVGGTDTQYF. V and J are TRBV29-1 and TRBJ2-3, with D hard to call. The ends were cut back, 6 bases at V and 1 base at J, with 14 bases in the middle. The CDR3 length is 14 residues. Germline loops: CDR1 SQVTM, CDR2 ANQGSEA.

This clonotype has just one count. The chain couples TRBV29-1 to TRBJ1-4; D gene ambiguous. Germline CDR1 and CDR2: SQVTM and ANQGSEA. V lost 7 bases to trimming and J lost 9 bases, with 15 bases between them. This CDR3 spans 12 amino acids. Here the CDR3 reads CSAVTGMKKLFF. The CDR3 coding sequence is TGCAGCGCCGTGACGGGAATGAAAAAACTGTTTTTT.

The rearrangement uses TRBV20-1 and TRBJ2-7; TRBD2 aligns across 14 bases. The CDR3 totals 16 residues. Germline V CDR1 and CDR2: DFQATT, SNEGSKA (reference sequence). V lost 5 bases, J lost 1 base, and 7 bases stayed unmatched. CDR3 sequence reads: CSAPGLAGVASYEQYF. In nucleotides, the CDR3 is TGCAGTGCTCCGGGACTAGCGGGAGTGGCTTCCTACGAGCAGTACTTC.

The chain is built from TRBV15 and TRBJ2-5; D may be TRBD2 (5 bases). The germline V and J ends were trimmed by 4 bases and 1 base, with 10 bases remaining between them. Germline CDR1 LNHNV, CDR2 YYDKDF (reference sequence). The CDR3 has 14 residues. CDR3 residues: CATSIASRQETQYF. Written as DNA, the CDR3 is TGTGCCACCAGCATTGCTAGCCGCCAAGAGACCCAGTACTTC.

This chain connects TRBV4-2 to TRBJ2-3; D is perhaps TRBD1 (6 bases). The CDR3 sequence is 17 residues long. Germline CDR1 is LGHNA and CDR2 is YNFKEQ. Trimming cost V 0 bases and J 4 bases, with 17 bases left between them. The CDR3 reads CASSQDSPGVGPDTQYF. The DNA of the CDR3 is TGTGCCAGCAGCCAAGATAGTCCAGGGGTGGGCCCAGATACGCAGTATTTT.

V gene TRBV20-1 combines with J gene TRBJ2-3; 9 nucleotides agree with TRBD2. The J segment lost 5 bases and the V segment lost 0 bases, leaving 12 bases of the junction unmatched. CDR1 is DFQATT, CDR2 SNEGSKA, per germline (reference sequence). This CDR3 is 17 amino acids long. The CDR3 nucleotides read TGCAGTGCTAGAGATCAATACGGCGGGAGGGCCCAAGATACGCAGTATTTT. This sequence encodes CSARDQYGGRAQDTQYF.

The chain links TRBV15 to TRBJ2-6; D not resolved. Germline V lookup: CDR1 LNHNV, CDR2 YYDKDF (reference sequence). V was cut by 1 base and J by 2 bases, with 6 bases left in between. CDR3 length equals 15 residues. CDR3 sequence (DNA): TGTGCCACCAGCAGAGCTTCGACTGGGGCCAACGTCCTGACTTTC. This encodes CATSRASTGANVLTF.

V and J are TRBV20-1 and TRBJ2-5; the D gene is possibly TRBD2 (5 bases). The CDR3 has 13 residues. The V end was cut by 0 bases, the J end by 5 bases, with 10 bases between. CDR1 is DFQATT, CDR2 SNEGSKA, per germline (reference sequence). The CDR3 loop is CSARDGLWETQYF. The CDR3 DNA is TGCAGTGCTAGAGACGGACTTTGGGAGACCCAGTACTTC.

J is TRBJ2-3 and V is TRBV5-1, with 9 bases lining up with TRBD1. Germline CDR1 is SGHRS and CDR2 is YFSETQ. Germline trimming cut 6 bases from V and 3 bases from J; bases unmatched to any gene: 8. The CDR3 totals 15 residues. The CDR3 reads CASKTGQGRTDTQYF. As DNA, the CDR3 is TGCGCCAGCAAGACGGGACAGGGTAGGACAGATACGCAGTATTTT.

The genes are TRBV29-1 and TRBJ2-4; D unresolved. The CDR3 runs to 13 residues. Germline values: CDR1 SQVTM, CDR2 ANQGSEA. Between the trimmed V and J ends, which lost 5 bases and 0 bases, there was a span of 8 bases. CDR3 DNA: TGCAGCGTTCTGGACGGAGCCAAAAACATTCAGTACTTC. This codes for CSVLDGAKNIQYF.

V gene TRBV7-9 combines with J gene TRBJ2-1; 13 bases are a match to TRBD2. This CDR3 is 15 amino acids long. The V gene's germline CDR1 is SEHNR and CDR2 FQNEAQ (reference sequence). With V trimmed by 5 bases and J by 6 bases, 4 bases remained unmatched. The CDR3 spells CASSHGLAGANEQFF. CDR3 DNA: TGTGCCAGCAGCCACGGACTAGCGGGGGCCAATGAGCAGTTCTTC.

The chain is built from TRBV6-2 or TRBV6-3 and TRBJ2-3; TRBD1 matches at 9 bases. Germline V CDR1 and CDR2: MNHEY, SVGEGT. V shed 0 bases, J shed 1 base, and the junction held 5 bases outside the gene matches. The CDR3 runs 17 residues. The CDR3 here is CASSYSGTGRGTDTQYF. CDR3 bases: TGTGCCAGCAGTTACTCAGGGACAGGGCGCGGCACAGATACGCAGTATTTT.

V gene TRBV6-2 or TRBV6-3 combines with J gene TRBJ2-2; tentatively, D is TRBD1 (5 bases). Trimming removed 4 bases at V and 5 bases at J, with 17 bases between. Germline V gene data show CDR1 as MNHEY and CDR2 as SVGEGT. This CDR3 is built from 16 residues. The CDR3 reads CASSSQFLDSTGELFF. The DNA of the CDR3 is TGTGCCAGCAGTTCCCAATTCCTCGACAGTACCGGGGAGCTGTTTTTT.